A selection of T cell receptor beta chains follows, all from one sample in a study of blood T cell repertoires in COVID-19. Sequenced by immunoSEQ multiplex PCR; TCRdb stores in-frame clones only, minus some. The sample lists about 140,000 clones, about 80% occurring once. The sequenced material came from peripheral blood. Receptors were obtained from a human donor in a cohort sampled during active COVID-19. Both conserved end residues are trimmed from each CDR3. The order of the fields is V gene, J gene, CDR3 protein.

TRBV27,TRBJ2-7,ASSFSQGAGSHEQY
TRBV2,TRBJ2-7,ASSRLTSGIEQY
TRBV2,TRBJ1-4,ASSAGGRGGEEKLF
TRBV18,TRBJ1-1,ASSPSGEEAF
TRBV14,TRBJ1-1,ASSQGLTYTEAF
TRBV7-8,TRBJ1-2,ASSIQENYGYT
TRBV7-2,TRBJ2-1,ASSRSGGAYNEQF
TRBV28,TRBJ2-7,ASLPSGVTYEQY
TRBV19,TRBJ1-6,ASSDLGLKSNSPLH
TRBV7-3,TRBJ1-1,ASSKTGGLGTEAF
TRBV28,TRBJ1-5,ASMENNQPQH
TRBV7-2,TRBJ2-3,ASSPRQGQNTQY
TRBV5-1,TRBJ2-7,ASSYFSGGPSYEQY
TRBV21-1,TRBJ2-5,TSSKVEGTGGMETQY
TRBV5-5,TRBJ2-5,ASSPGETQY
TRBV7-2,TRBJ2-7,ASSSTGTYEQY
TRBV15,TRBJ2-7,ATSRDYDGSYEQY
TRBV3-1/TRBV3-2,TRBJ2-2,ASRDRDSVNTGELF
TRBV5-1,TRBJ2-3,ASSSGTSVDTQY
TRBV6-5,TRBJ1-3,ASSPKGPSGNTIY
TRBV3-1/TRBV3-2,TRBJ2-7,ASSQLAFYEQY
TRBV2,TRBJ1-4,ASILNRPTNEKLF
TRBV27,TRBJ1-2,ATYRAGGYT
TRBV6-5,TRBJ1-4,ASRGIRGRNEKLF
TRBV7-9,TRBJ1-4,ASSLESGLDEKLF
TRBV11-2,TRBJ1-1,ASSYREGTEAF
TRBV5-1,TRBJ2-3,ASSLVQGSVGDTQY
TRBV27,TRBJ1-2,ASGQQANYGYT
TRBV5-4,TRBJ2-1,ASSHGLAGPYNEQF
TRBV5-4,TRBJ1-1,ASSVSGGNTEAF
TRBV29-1,TRBJ2-1,SVLTSTFSYNEQF
TRBV18,TRBJ2-7,ASSPPSAHEQY
TRBV3-1/TRBV3-2,TRBJ1-2,ASSAGQGNYGYT
TRBV7-2,TRBJ2-5,ASSEGARGRSETQY
TRBV14,TRBJ1-3,ASSEMRGGNTIY
TRBV11-2,TRBJ2-5,ASSLGGGVTGTQY
TRBV5-5,TRBJ2-7,ASSLVRGNEQY
TRBV19,TRBJ2-2,AARTGLRTGELF
TRBV6-2/TRBV6-3,TRBJ1-3,ASSRPGTGFSGNTIY
TRBV18,TRBJ1-4,ASSWTGDEKLF
TRBV18,TRBJ2-7,ASSPTSGAPDLYEQY
TRBV7-8,TRBJ1-1,ASSLRGALNTEAF
TRBV28,TRBJ2-2,ASRGTGVTGELF
TRBV6-1,TRBJ2-7,ASSEGGPLQEQY
TRBV9,TRBJ2-2,ASSGLGTSSATGELF
TRBV4-1,TRBJ1-5,ASSQDRQGMSSNQPQH
TRBV27,TRBJ2-6,ASSPIPGANVLT
TRBV2,TRBJ1-2,ASSAVEVHGYT
TRBV15,TRBJ1-5,ATSEGRGGNQPQH
TRBV27,TRBJ2-7,ASKRQSSYEQY
TRBV10-3,TRBJ1-2,AISPYTGTTDGYT
TRBV5-4,TRBJ2-5,ASSLGQRNQETQY
TRBV6-5,TRBJ2-7,ASSSLGGAREQY